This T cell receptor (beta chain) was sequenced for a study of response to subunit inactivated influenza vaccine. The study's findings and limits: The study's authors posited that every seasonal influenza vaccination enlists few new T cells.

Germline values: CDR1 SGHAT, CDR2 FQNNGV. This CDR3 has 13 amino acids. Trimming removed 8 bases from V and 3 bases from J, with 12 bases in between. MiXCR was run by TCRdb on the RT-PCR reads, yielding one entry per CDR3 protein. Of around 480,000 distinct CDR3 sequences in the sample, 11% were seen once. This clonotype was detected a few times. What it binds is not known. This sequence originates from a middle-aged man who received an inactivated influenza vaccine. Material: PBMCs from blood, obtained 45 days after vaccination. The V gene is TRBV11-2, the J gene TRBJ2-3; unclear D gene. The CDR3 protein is CASAASGTDTQYF. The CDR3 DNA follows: TGTGCCAGCGCAGCCTCTGGTACAGATACGCAGTATTTT.